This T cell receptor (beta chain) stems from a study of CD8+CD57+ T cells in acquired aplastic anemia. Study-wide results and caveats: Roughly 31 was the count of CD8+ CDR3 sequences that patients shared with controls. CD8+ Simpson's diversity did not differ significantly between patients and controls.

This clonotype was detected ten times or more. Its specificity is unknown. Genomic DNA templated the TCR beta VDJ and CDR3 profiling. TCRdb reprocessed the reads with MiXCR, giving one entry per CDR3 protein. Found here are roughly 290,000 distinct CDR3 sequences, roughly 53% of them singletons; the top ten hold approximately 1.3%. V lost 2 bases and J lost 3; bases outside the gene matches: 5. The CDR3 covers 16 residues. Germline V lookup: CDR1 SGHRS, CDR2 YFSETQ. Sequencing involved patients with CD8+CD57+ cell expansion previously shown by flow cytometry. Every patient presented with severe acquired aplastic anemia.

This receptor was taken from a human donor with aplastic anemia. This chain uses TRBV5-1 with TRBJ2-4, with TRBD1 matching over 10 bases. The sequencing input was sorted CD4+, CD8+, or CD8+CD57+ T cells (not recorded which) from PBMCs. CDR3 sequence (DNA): TGCGCCAGCAGCTTCGGGACAGGGGTAGTCAAAAACATTCAGTACTTC. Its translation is CASSFGTGVVKNIQYF.